This TCR beta chain appears in the sequencing data of a study of blood T cells in healthy people across ages. It was with a sample-barcoded 5' primer and a J-beta primer mix that a second PCR of roughly 7 to 12 cycles was run. MiXCR, run by TCRdb on the 5' RACE reads, gives a single entry per CDR3 protein. The table has approximately 850,000 distinct CDR3 sequences, 55% to 70% seen once. The CDR3 totals 14 residues. CDR1 DFQATT and CDR2 SNEGSKA come from the germline V gene (reference sequence). Unmatched junction bases numbered 11, after V lost 8 bases and J lost 4 bases. This clonotype was observed a handful of times.

The TCR sequence derives from a man aged 25-45 years in good health. The specimen was blood. The V and J genes are TRBV20-1 and TRBJ2-1; 7 bases align to TRBD2. CDR3 in amino acids: CSTKGLAAYNEQFF. CDR3 in DNA: TGCAGTACAAAGGGCCTAGCGGCTTACAATGAGCAGTTCTTC.